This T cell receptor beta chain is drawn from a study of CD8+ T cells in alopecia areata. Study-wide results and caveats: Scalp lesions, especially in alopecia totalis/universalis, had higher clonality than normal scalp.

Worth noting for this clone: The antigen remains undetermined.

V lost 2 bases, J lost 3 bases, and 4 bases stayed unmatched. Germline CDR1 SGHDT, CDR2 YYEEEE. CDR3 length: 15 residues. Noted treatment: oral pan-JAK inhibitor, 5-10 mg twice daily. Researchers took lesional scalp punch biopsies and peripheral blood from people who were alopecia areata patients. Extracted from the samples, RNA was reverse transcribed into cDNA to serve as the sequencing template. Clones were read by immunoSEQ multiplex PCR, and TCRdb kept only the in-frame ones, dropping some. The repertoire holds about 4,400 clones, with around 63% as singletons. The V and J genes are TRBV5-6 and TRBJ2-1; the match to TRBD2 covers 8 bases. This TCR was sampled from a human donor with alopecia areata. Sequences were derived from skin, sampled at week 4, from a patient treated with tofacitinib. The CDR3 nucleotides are TGTGCCAGCAGCTTTAGCGGGATATTCTACAATGAGCAGTTCTTC. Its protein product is CASSFSGIFYNEQFF. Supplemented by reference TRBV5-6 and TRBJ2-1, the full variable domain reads DAGVTQSPTHLIKTRGQQVTLRCSPKSGHDTVSWYQQALGQGPQFIFQYYEEEERQRGNFPDRFSGHQFPNYSSELNVNALLLGDSALYLCASSFSGIFYNEQFFGPGTRLTVL.